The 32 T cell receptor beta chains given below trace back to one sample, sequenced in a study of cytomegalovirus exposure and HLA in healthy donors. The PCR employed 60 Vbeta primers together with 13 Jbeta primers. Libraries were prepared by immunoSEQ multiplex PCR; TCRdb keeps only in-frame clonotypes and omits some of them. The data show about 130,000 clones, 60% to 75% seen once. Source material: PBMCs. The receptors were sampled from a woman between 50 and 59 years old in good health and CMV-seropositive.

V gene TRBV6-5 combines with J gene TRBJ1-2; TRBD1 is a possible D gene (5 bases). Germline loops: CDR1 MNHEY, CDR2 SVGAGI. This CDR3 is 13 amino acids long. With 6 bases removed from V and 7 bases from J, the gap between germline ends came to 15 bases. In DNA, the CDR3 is TGTGCCAGCAGCCAAAGCCCAGGGTGTGGCTACACCTTC. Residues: CASSQSPGCGYTF.

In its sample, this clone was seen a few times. DNA of the CDR3: TGTGCCAGCTCACCAAGCAGGGCGAGCTCCTACGAGCAGTACTTC. This translates into CASSPSRASSYEQYF. This chain uses TRBV18 with TRBJ2-7; a weak D match, TRBD1 (5 bases). This CDR3 is built from 15 residues. Deletions cut 2 bases from V and 0 bases from J, with 11 bases between. The germline V gene encodes CDR1 KGHSH and CDR2 LQKENI.

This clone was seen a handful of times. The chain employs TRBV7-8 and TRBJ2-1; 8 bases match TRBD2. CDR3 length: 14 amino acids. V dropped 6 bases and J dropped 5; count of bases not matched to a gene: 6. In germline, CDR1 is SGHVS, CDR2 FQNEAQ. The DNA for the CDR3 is TGTGCCAGCAGGAAGCGGGGGAGGGACAATGAGCAGTTCTTC. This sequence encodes CASRKRGRDNEQFF.

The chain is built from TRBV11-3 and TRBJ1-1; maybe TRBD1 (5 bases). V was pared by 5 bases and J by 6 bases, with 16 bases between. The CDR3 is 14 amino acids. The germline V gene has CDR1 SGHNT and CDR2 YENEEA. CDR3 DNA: TGTGCCAGCAGCCCCGGTAAGGGGTACTCTGAAGCTTTCTTT. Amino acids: CASSPGKGYSEAFF.

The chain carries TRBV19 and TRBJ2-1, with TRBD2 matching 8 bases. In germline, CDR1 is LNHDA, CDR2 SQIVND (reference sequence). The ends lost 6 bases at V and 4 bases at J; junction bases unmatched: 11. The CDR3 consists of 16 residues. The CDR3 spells CASSHGGGGQYNEQFF. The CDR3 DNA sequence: TGTGCCAGTAGCCACGGCGGCGGGGGGCAGTACAATGAGCAGTTCTTC.

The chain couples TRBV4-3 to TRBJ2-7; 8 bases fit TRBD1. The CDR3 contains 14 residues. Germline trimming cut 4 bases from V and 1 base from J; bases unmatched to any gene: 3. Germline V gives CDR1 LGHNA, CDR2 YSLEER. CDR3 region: CASSRDRLSYEQYF. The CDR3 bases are TGCGCCAGCAGCCGGGACAGGCTGTCCTACGAGCAGTACTTC.

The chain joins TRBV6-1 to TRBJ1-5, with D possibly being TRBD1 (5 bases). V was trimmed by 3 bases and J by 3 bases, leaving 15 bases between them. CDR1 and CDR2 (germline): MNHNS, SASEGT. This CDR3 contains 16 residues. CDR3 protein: CASSERGLLFNQPQHF. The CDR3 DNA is TGTGCCAGCAGTGAGAGGGGACTGCTGTTCAATCAGCCCCAGCATTTT.

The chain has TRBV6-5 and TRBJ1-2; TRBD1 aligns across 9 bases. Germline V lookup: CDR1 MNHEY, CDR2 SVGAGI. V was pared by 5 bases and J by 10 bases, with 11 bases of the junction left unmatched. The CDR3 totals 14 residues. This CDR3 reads CASSLAGTGTSYTF. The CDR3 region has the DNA TGTGCCAGCAGTCTGGCCGGGACAGGGACGTCCTACACCTTC.

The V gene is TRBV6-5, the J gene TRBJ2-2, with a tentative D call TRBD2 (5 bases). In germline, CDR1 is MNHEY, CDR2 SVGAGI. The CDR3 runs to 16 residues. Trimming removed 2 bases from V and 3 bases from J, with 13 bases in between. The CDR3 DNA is TGTGCCAGCAGTTACCCCTACGGGATTGACACCGGGGAGCTGTTTTTT. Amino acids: CASSYPYGIDTGELFF.

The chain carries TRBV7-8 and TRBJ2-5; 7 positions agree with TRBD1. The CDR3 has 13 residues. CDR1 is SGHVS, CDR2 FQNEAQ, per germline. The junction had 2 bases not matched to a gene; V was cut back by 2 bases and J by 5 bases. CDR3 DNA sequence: TGTGCCAGCAGCTTAAGCAGGGGGGAGACCCAGTACTTC. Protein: CASSLSRGETQYF.

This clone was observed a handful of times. CDR3 nucleotides: TGTGCCAGCAGCAAAAACCTACTAGCGAGGAACGACAATGAGCAGTTCTTC. This sequence encodes CASSKNLLARNDNEQFF. The rearrangement uses TRBV11-3 and TRBJ2-1, with 7 positions matching TRBD2. V lost 5 bases, J lost 5 bases, and 15 bases stayed unmatched. CDR1 is SGHNT, CDR2 YENEEA, per germline. The CDR3 is 17 residues long.

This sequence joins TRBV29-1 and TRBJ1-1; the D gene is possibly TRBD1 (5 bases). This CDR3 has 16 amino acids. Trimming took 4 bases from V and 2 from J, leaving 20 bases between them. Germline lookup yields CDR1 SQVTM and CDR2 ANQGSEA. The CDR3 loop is CSVVGGVSEVNTEAFF. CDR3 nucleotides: TGCAGCGTTGTTGGGGGGGTGAGCGAGGTAAACACTGAAGCTTTCTTT.

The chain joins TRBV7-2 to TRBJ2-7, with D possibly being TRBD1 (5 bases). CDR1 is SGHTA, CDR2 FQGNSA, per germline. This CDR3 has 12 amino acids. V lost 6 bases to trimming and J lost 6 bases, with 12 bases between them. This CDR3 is CASSSRGSEQYF. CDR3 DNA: TGTGCCAGCAGTAGTAGGGGATCCGAGCAGTACTTC.

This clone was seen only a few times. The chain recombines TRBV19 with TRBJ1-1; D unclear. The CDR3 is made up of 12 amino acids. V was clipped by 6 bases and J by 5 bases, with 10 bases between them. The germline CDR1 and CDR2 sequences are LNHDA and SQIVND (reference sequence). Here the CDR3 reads CASRVLGTEAFF. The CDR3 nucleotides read TGTGCCAGTAGGGTCCTCGGGACTGAAGCTTTCTTT. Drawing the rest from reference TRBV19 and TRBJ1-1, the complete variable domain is DGGITQSPKYLFRKEGQNVTLSCEQNLNHDAMYWYRQDPGQGLRLIYYSQIVNDFQKGDIAEGYSVSREKKESFPLTVTSAQKNPTAFYLCASRVLGTEAFFGQGTRLTVV.

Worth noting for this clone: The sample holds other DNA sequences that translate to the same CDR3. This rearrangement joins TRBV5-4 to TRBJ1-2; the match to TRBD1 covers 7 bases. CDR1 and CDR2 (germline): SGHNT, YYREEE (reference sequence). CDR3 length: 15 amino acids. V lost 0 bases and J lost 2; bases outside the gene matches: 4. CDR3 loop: CASSLGTGGNYGYTF. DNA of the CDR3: TGTGCCAGCAGCTTGGGGACAGGTGGGAACTATGGCTACACCTTC.

The CDR3 sequence is CASSQDLLAGGRETQYF. CDR3 DNA sequence: TGTGCCAGCAGCCAAGATCTACTAGCGGGGGGGCGGGAGACCCAGTACTTC. The chain recombines TRBV4-2 with TRBJ2-5, with 13 bases matching TRBD2. Per germline, CDR1 LGHNA and CDR2 YNFKEQ. The CDR3 runs 17 residues. Unmatched junction bases numbered 6, after V lost 0 bases and J lost 5 bases.

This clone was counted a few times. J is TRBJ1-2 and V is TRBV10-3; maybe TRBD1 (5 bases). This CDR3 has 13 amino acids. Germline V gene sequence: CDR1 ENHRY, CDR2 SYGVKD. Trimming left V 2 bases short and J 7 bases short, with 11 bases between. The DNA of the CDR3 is TGTGCCATCAGTGAGGGGAGGGGAATTGGCTACACCTTC. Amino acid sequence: CAISEGRGIGYTF.

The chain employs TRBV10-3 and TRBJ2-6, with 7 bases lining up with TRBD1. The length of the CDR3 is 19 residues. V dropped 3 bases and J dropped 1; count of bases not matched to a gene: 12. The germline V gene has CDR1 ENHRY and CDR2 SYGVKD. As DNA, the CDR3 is TGTGCCATCAGTGACGCGACAGGGCGCGATAGTTCTGGGGCCAACGTCCTGACTTTC. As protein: CAISDATGRDSSGANVLTF.

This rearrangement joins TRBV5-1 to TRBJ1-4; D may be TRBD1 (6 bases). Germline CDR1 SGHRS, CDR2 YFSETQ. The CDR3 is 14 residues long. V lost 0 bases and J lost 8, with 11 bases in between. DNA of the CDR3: TGCGCCAGCAGCTTGGAAGGGGGTGGGGAAAAACTGTTTTTT. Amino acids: CASSLEGGGEKLFF.

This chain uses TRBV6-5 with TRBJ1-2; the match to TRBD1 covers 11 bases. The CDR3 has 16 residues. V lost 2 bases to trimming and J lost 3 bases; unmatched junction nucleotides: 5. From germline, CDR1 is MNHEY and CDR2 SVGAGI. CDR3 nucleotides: TGTGCCAGCAGTTACGCCCGGACAGGGGGCTACTATGGCTACACCTTC. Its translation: CASSYARTGGYYGYTF.

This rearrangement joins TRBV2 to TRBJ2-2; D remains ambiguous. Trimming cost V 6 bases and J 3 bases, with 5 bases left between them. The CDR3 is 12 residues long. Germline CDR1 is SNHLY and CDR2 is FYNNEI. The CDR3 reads CASRADTGELFF. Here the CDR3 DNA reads TGTGCCAGCAGGGCTGACACCGGGGAGCTGTTTTTT.

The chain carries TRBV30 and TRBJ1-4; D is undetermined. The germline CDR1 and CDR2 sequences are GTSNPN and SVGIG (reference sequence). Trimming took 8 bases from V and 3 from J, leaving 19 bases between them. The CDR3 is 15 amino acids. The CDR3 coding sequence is TGTGCCGGAACTAATCGAGGACTTCCTAATGAAAAACTGTTTTTT. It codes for CAGTNRGLPNEKLFF.

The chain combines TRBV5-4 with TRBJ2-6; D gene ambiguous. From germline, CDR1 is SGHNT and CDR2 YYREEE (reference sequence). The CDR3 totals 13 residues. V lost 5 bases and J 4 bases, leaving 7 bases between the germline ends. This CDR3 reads CASRNSGANVLTF. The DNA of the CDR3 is TGTGCCAGCAGAAACTCCGGGGCCAACGTCCTGACTTTC.

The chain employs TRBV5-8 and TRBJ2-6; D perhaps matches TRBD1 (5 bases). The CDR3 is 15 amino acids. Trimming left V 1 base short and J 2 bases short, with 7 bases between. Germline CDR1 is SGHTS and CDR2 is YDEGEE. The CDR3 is CASSLQGPGANVLTF. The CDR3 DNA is TGTGCCAGCAGCTTGCAGGGCCCTGGGGCCAACGTCCTGACTTTC.

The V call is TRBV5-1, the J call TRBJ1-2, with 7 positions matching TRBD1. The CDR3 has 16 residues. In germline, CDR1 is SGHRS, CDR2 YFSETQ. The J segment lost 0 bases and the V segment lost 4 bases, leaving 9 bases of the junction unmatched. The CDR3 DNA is TGCGCCAGCAGCCTTCAGGGACAGCCAGCTAACTATGGCTACACCTTC. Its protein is CASSLQGQPANYGYTF.

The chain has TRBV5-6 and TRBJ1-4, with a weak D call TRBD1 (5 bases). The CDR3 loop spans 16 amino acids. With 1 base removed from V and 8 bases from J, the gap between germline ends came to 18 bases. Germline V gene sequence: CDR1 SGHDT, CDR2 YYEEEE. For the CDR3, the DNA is TGTGCCAGCAGCTTGTCCCCCGGGCTAGGGGCCGAAAAACTGTTTTTT. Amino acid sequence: CASSLSPGLGAEKLFF.

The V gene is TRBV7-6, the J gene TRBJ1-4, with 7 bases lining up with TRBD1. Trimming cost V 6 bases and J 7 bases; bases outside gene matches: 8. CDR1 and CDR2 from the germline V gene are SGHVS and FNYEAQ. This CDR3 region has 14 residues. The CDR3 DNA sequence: TGTGCCAGCAGACAGGGGATCAGGAGTGAAAAACTGTTTTTT. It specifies CASRQGIRSEKLFF.

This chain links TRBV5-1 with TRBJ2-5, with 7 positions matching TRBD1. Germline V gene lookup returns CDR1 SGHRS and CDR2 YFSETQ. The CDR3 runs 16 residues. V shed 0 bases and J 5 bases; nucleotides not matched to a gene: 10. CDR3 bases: TGCGCCAGCAGCTTGGGACAGGGTTACCTCCAGGAGACCCAGTACTTC. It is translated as CASSLGQGYLQETQYF.

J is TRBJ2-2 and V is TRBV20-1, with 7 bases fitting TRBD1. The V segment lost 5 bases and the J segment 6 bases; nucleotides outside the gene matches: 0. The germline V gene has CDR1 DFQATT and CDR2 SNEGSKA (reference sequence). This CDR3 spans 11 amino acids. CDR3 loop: CSAQGAGELFF. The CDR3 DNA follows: TGCAGTGCTCAGGGGGCCGGGGAGCTGTTTTTT.

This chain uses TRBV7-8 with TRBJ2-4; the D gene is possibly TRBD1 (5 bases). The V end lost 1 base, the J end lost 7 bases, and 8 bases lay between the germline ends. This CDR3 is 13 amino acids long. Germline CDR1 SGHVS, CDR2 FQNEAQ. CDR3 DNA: TGTGCCAGCAGCTTAGGGGGCAGGAACATTCAGTACTTC. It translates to CASSLGGRNIQYF. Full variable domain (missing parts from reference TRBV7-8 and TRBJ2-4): GAGVSQSPRYKVAKRGQDVALRCDPISGHVSLFWYQQALGQGPEFLTYFQNEAQLDKSGLPSDRFFAERPEGSVSTLKIQRTQQEDSAVYLCASSLGGRNIQYFGAGTRLSVL.

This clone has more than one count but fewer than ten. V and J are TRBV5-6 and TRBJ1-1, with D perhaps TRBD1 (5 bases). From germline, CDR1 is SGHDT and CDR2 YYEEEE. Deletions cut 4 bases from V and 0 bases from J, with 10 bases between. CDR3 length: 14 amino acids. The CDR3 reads CASSGVGLNTEAFF. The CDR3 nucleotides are TGTGCCAGCAGCGGGGTGGGGCTGAACACTGAAGCTTTCTTT. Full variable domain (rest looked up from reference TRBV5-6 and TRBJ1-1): DAGVTQSPTHLIKTRGQQVTLRCSPKSGHDTVSWYQQALGQGPQFIFQYYEEEERQRGNFPDRFSGHQFPNYSSELNVNALLLGDSALYLCASSGVGLNTEAFFGQGTRLTVV.

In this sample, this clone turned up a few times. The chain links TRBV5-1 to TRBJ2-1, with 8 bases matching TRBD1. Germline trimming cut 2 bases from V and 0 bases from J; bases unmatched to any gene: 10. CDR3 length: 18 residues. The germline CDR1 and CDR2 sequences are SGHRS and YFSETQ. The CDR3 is CASSFSAQGASSYNEQFF. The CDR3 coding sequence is TGCGCCAGCAGCTTTAGCGCGCAGGGGGCCAGCTCCTACAATGAGCAGTTCTTC.